These 17 T cell receptor beta chains originate from one sample sequenced in a study of T cell changes during pregnancy in multiple sclerosis. Assay: immunoSEQ multiplex PCR; the TCRdb copy retains only in-frame clones and omits some. The sample shows tens of thousands of clones, about 85% of them seen only once. The material sequenced was CD8+ T cells from peripheral blood mononuclear cells, taken before pregnancy. The receptors shown here come from a female donor with multiple sclerosis, enrolled in a pregnancy study.

V gene TRBV6-4 combines with J gene TRBJ2-1, with 8 bases matching TRBD2. Per germline, CDR1 MRHNA and CDR2 SNTAGT. V was clipped by 10 bases and J by 7 bases; unmatched bases: 12. This CDR3 has 14 residues. This CDR3 reads CATSFSGEGNEQFF. The CDR3 nucleotides are TGTGCCACCTCTTTTAGCGGGGAGGGTAATGAGCAGTTCTTC.

J is TRBJ2-1 and V is TRBV6-5, with 11 bases matching TRBD2. Germline trimming cut 3 bases from V and 10 bases from J; bases unmatched to any gene: 5. The CDR3 covers 14 residues. Germline V gives CDR1 MNHEY, CDR2 SVGAGI. CDR3 DNA sequence: TGTGCCAGCAGTTATGGTGGGACTAGCGGCGAGCAGTTCTTC. Translation gives CASSYGGTSGEQFF.

CDR3 loop: CASSFTRQGPSTEAFF. The CDR3 DNA follows: TGTGCCAGCAGTTTTACCCGACAGGGGCCGAGCACTGAAGCTTTCTTT. V gene TRBV6-5 combines with J gene TRBJ1-1; 8 nucleotides match TRBD1. CDR3 length equals 16 residues. V shed 4 bases and J 4 bases; nucleotides not matched to a gene: 11. Germline V lookup: CDR1 MNHEY, CDR2 SVGAGI.

The rearrangement joins TRBV27 to TRBJ2-3; D call uncertain. The V end was cut by 6 bases, the J end by 0 bases, with 16 bases between. The CDR3 has 16 residues. Germline V gives CDR1 MNHEY, CDR2 SMNVEV (reference sequence). In nucleotides, the CDR3 is TGTGCCAGCAGCCTCAGAAATTATATTAGCACAGATACGCAGTATTTT. Translating gives CASSLRNYISTDTQYF.

This chain uses TRBV4-2 with TRBJ2-3; TRBD1 is a possible D gene (5 bases). Trimming cost V 0 bases and J 2 bases, with 15 bases left between them. The V gene's germline CDR1 is LGHNA and CDR2 YNFKEQ. The CDR3 sequence is 17 residues long. CDR3 protein: CASSQDLGQGPTDTQYF. The CDR3 region has the DNA TGTGCCAGCAGCCAAGATCTCGGCCAGGGCCCCACAGATACGCAGTATTTT.

The chain has TRBV7-2 and TRBJ2-7; D perhaps matches TRBD2 (6 bases). Germline CDR1 reads SGHTA; CDR2 reads FQGNSA. The ends were cut back, 5 bases at V and 3 bases at J, with 20 bases in the middle. The CDR3 is 16 residues long. CDR3: CASSNTWAGNFYEQYF. The CDR3 DNA reads as TGTGCCAGCAGCAACACGTGGGCGGGGAATTTCTACGAGCAGTACTTC.

The rearrangement links TRBV7-2 to TRBJ2-7; a possible D gene is TRBD2 (5 bases). V dropped 5 bases and J dropped 2 bases, with 10 bases sitting between them. This CDR3 has 13 amino acids. CDR1 is SGHTA and CDR2 is FQGNSA in the germline V gene. The CDR3, as DNA: TGTGCCAGCAGCCCAACCGGGGCCTACGAGCAGTACTTC. Protein product: CASSPTGAYEQYF. Using reference TRBV7-2 and TRBJ2-7 for the parts outside the CDR3, the full variable domain is GAGVSQSPSNKVTEKGKDVELRCDPISGHTALYWYRQSLGQGLEFLIYFQGNSAPDKSGLPSDRFSAERTGGSVSTLTIQRTQQEDSAVYLCASSPTGAYEQYFGPGTRLTVT.

The rearrangement uses TRBV27 and TRBJ2-7, with D perhaps matching TRBD2 (5 bases). This CDR3 is 14 amino acids long. V gave up 5 bases and J gave up 6 bases, with 17 bases separating them. Looked up from germline, CDR1 is MNHEY and CDR2 is SMNVEV (reference sequence). In nucleotides, the CDR3 is TGTGCCAGCAGTCCTCGGACTTACTCGGGCGAGCAGTACTTC. Protein sequence: CASSPRTYSGEQYF.

The chain carries TRBV14 and TRBJ2-5; a weak D match, TRBD1 (6 bases). The ends were cut back, 0 bases at V and 1 base at J, with 12 bases in the middle. The CDR3 extends over 16 amino acids. The germline V gene has CDR1 SGHDN and CDR2 FVKESK. The CDR3 nucleotides are TGTGCCAGCAGCCAAGATTTCAGGGGACCCCAAGAGACCCAGTACTTC. Translation gives CASSQDFRGPQETQYF.

CDR3 sequence (DNA): TGTGCCAGCAGTCGCGGGCCACAGCCGTCCTACGAGCAGTACTTC. The encoded protein is CASSRGPQPSYEQYF. J is TRBJ2-7 and V is TRBV6-5; TRBD2 is a possible D gene (5 bases). Per germline, CDR1 MNHEY and CDR2 SVGAGI. This CDR3 region has 15 residues. V gave up 5 bases and J gave up 1 base, with 15 bases separating them.

This clone was seen more than once but under ten times. This chain connects TRBV27 to TRBJ2-7, with a possible D match to TRBD2 (6 bases). Trimming stripped 8 bases from V and 3 bases from J, with 14 bases between. The CDR3 contains 13 residues. Per the germline V gene, CDR1 is MNHEY and CDR2 is SMNVEV (reference sequence). CDR3 amino acids: CASSGGSNYEQYF. CDR3 sequence (DNA): TGTGCCAGCTCCGGGGGTTCCAACTACGAGCAGTACTTC.

The V call is TRBV5-1, the J call TRBJ2-5, with 14 bases lining up with TRBD2. CDR3 length: 18 residues. V lost 0 bases, J lost 5 bases, and 9 bases stayed unmatched. Per germline, CDR1 SGHRS and CDR2 YFSETQ. The CDR3 DNA reads as TGCGCCAGCAGCTTGGCAAGACTAGCGGGAGGGCCGATCGAGACCCAGTACTTC. It encodes CASSLARLAGGPIETQYF.

This clone has a single count. The DNA for the CDR3 is TGTGCCAGCAACAGACTAGCGGGAGAGGGAGAGACCCAGTACTTC. Translating gives CASNRLAGEGETQYF. The chain is built from TRBV2 and TRBJ2-5; 12 positions match TRBD2. In germline, CDR1 is SNHLY, CDR2 FYNNEI. V shed 7 bases and J 4 bases; nucleotides not matched to a gene: 7. The CDR3 has 15 residues. The whole variable domain, filled in from reference TRBV2 and TRBJ2-5, reads EPEVTQTPSHQVTQMGQEVILRCVPISNHLYFYWYRQILGQKVEFLVSFYNNEISEKSEIFDDQFSVERPDGSNFTLKIRSTKLEDSAMYFCASNRLAGEGETQYFGPGTRLLVL.

This clone was detected only once. V is TRBV7-9 and J is TRBJ1-3; D call uncertain. This CDR3 has 15 amino acids. Germline lookup yields CDR1 SEHNR and CDR2 FQNEAQ (reference sequence). V shed 2 bases and J shed 2 bases, with 10 bases lying between them. Written as DNA, the CDR3 is TGTGCCAGCAGCTTATCCGGGATTGCTGGAAACACCATATATTTT. It codes for CASSLSGIAGNTIYF.

This clone was recorded a few times. The gene calls are TRBV27 and TRBJ1-1; D is unresolved. CDR3 length: 14 residues. Trimming stripped 2 bases from V and 1 base from J, with 8 bases between. Looked up from germline, CDR1 is MNHEY and CDR2 is SMNVEV (reference sequence). Written as DNA, the CDR3 is TGTGCCAGCAGTTTACAGGTGGCGAACACTGAAGCTTTCTTT. This sequence encodes CASSLQVANTEAFF.

About this clone itself: Other DNA sequences in the sample encode the same CDR3. This rearrangement joins TRBV4-3 to TRBJ2-3; 10 bases agree with TRBD2. This CDR3 region has 16 residues. Germline V gene lookup returns CDR1 LGHNA and CDR2 YSLEER. V was pared by 0 bases and J by 3 bases, with 3 bases of the junction left unmatched. The CDR3 loop reads CASSQESSGSTDTQYF. CDR3 nucleotides: TGCGCCAGCAGCCAAGAGTCTAGCGGGAGTACAGATACGCAGTATTTT.

CDR3: CASKWGRGDTEAFF. CDR3 in DNA: TGTGCCAGTAAATGGGGCAGGGGGGACACTGAAGCTTTCTTT. This rearrangement joins TRBV19 to TRBJ1-1; 7 nucleotides agree with TRBD1. V lost 7 bases, J lost 3 bases, and 8 bases stayed unmatched. CDR1 is LNHDA and CDR2 is SQIVND in the germline V gene (reference sequence). The CDR3 runs to 14 residues.